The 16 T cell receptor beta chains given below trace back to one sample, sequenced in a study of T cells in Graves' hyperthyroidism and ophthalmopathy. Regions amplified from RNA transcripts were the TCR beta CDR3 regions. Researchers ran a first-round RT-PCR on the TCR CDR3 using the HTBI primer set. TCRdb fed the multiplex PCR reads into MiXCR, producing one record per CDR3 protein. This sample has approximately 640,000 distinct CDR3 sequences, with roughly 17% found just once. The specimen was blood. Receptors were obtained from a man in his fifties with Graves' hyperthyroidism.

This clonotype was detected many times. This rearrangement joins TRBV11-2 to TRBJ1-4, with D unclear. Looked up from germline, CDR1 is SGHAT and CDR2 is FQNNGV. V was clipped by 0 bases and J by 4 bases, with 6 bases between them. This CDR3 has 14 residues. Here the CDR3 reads CASSLDRGNEKLFF. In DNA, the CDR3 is TGTGCCAGCAGCTTAGATCGTGGTAATGAAAAACTGTTTTTT.

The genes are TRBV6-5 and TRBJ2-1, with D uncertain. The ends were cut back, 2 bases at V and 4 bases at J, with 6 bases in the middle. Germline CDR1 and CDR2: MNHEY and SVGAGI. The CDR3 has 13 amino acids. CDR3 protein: CASSYEPYNEQFF. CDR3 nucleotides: TGTGCCAGCAGTTACGAGCCTTACAATGAGCAGTTCTTC.

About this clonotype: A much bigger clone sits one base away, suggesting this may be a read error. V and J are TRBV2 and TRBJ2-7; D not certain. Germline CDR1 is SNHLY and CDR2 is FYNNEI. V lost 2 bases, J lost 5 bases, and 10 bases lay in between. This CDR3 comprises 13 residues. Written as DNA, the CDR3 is TGTGCCAGCAGTGAAACAGAGATCCACGAGCAGTACTTC. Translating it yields CASSETEIHEQYF.

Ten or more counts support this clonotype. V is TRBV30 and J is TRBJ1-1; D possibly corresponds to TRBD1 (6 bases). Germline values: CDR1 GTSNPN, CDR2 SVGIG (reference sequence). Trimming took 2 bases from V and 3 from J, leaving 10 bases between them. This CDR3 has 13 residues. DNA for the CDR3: TGTGCCTGGAGTCTCGGACAGCACACTGAAGCTTTCTTT. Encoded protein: CAWSLGQHTEAFF.

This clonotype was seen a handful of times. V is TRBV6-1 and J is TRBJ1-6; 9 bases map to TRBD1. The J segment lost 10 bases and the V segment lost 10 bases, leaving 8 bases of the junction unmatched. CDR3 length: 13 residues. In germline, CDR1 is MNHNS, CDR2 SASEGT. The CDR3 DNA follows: TGTGCCACGGATAGGACAGGGGACTCACCCCTCCACTTT. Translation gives CATDRTGDSPLHF.

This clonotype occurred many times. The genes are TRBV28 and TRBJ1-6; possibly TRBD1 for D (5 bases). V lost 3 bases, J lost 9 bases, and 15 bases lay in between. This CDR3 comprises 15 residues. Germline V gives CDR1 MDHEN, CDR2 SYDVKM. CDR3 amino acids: CASSFASGPPSPLHF. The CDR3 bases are TGTGCCAGCAGTTTTGCTTCAGGGCCCCCTTCACCCCTCCACTTT.

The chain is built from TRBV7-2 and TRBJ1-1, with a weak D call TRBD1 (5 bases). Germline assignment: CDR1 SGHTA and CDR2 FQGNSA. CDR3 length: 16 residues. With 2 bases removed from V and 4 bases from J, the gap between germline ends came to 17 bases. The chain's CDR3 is CASSLFQGSLSTEAFF. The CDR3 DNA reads TGTGCCAGCAGCTTATTTCAGGGATCCCTGAGCACTGAAGCTTTCTTT. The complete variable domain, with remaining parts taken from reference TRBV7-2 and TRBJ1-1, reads GAGVSQSPSNKVTEKGKDVELRCDPISGHTALYWYRQSLGQGLEFLIYFQGNSAPDKSGLPSDRFSAERTGGSVSTLTIQRTQQEDSAVYLCASSLFQGSLSTEAFFGQGTRLTVV.

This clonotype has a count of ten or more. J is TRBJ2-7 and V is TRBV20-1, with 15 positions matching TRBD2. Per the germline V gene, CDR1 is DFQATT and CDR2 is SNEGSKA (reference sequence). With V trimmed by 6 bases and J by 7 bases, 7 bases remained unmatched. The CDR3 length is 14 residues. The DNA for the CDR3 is TGCAGTGCCGACGGGACTAGCGGGAGGTCAGAGCAGTACTTC. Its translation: CSADGTSGRSEQYF.

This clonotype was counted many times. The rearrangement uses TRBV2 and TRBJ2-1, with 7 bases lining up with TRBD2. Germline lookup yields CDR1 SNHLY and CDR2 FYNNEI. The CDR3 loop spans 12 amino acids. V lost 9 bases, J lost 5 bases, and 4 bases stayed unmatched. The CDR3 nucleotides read TGTGCCAGACATAGCGGGCACAATGAGCAGTTCTTC. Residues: CARHSGHNEQFF.

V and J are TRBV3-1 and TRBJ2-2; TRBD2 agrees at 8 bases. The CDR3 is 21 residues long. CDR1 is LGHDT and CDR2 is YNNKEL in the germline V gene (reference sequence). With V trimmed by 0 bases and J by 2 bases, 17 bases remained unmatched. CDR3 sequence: CASSQDPHGGAGDSNTGELFF. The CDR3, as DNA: TGTGCCAGCAGCCAAGACCCCCACGGGGGAGCGGGAGATTCAAACACCGGGGAGCTGTTTTTT. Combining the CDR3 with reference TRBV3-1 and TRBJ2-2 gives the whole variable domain DTAVSQTPKYLVTQMGNDKSIKCEQNLGHDTMYWYKQDSKKFLKIMFSYNNKELIINETVPNRFSPKSPDKAHLNLHINSLELGDSAVYFCASSQDPHGGAGDSNTGELFFGEGSRLTVL.

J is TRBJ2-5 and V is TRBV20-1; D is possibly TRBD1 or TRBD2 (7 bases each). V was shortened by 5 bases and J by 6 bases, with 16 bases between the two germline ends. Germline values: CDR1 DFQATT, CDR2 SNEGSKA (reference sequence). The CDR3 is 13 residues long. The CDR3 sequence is CSALYRGGQTQYF. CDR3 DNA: TGCAGTGCTCTCTACAGGGGAGGGCAGACCCAGTACTTC.

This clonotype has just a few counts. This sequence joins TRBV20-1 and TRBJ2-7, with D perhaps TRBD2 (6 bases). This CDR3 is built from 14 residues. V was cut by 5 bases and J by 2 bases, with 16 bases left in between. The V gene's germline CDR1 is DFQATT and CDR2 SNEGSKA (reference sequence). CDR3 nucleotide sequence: TGCAGTGCTCAGGAGGGGACCAGTACCTACGAGCAGTACTTC. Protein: CSAQEGTSTYEQYF.

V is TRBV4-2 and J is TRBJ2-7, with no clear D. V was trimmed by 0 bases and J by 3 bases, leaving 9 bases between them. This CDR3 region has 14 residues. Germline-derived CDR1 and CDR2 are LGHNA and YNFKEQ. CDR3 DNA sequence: TGTGCCAGCAGCCAAGATTTAAGTGGCTACGAGCAGTACTTC. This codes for CASSQDLSGYEQYF.

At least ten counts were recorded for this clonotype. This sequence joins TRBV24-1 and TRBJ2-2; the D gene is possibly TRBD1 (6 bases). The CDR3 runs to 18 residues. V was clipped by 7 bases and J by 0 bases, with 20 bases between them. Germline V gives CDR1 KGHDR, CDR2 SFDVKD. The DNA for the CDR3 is TGTGCCACCAGCGAGAGCGGACAGAAAAATTCGAACACCGGGGAGCTGTTTTTT. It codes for CATSESGQKNSNTGELFF.

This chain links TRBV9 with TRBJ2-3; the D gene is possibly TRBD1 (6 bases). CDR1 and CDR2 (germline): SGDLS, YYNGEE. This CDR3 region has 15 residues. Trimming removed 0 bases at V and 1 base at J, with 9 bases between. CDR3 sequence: CASSVGQGRTDTQYF. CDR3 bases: TGTGCCAGCAGCGTAGGCCAGGGGCGCACAGATACGCAGTATTTT.

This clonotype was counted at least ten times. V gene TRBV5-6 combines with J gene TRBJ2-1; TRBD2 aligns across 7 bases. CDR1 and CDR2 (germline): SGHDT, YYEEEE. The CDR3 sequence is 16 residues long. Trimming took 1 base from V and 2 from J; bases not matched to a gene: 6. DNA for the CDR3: TGTGCCAGCAGCTTGATGGCGGGAGTAACCTACAATGAGCAGTTCTTC. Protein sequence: CASSLMAGVTYNEQFF.